One and the same sample provided the 27 T cell receptor beta chains below, sequenced in a study of control samples from healthy donors and cancer patients. The data were produced by immunoSEQ multiplex PCR, yet TCRdb's version contains in-frame clones alone and is incomplete. The repertoire includes 75,000 to 95,000 clones, more than 85% of them detected once, and roughly 1.5% sits in the top ten. The specimen was blood. These receptors were taken from a woman aged 30 to 39 in good health.

The CDR3 loop reads CASSRGLDTEAFF. The DNA for the CDR3 is TGCGCCAGCAGCCGAGGGTTGGACACTGAAGCTTTCTTT. The rearrangement uses TRBV5-1 and TRBJ1-1; D is uncertain. V was trimmed by 4 bases and J by 3 bases, leaving 10 bases between them. The CDR3 loop spans 13 amino acids. Germline values: CDR1 SGHRS, CDR2 YFSETQ.

The V call is TRBV7-3, the J call TRBJ2-2; D gene unclear. Germline V gives CDR1 SGHTA, CDR2 FQGTGA. Between the trimmed V and J ends, which lost 5 bases and 3 bases, there was a span of 4 bases. The CDR3 has 12 residues. The CDR3 reads CASSVYTGELFF. For the CDR3, the DNA is TGTGCCAGCAGCGTATACACCGGGGAGCTGTTTTTT.

The rearrangement joins TRBV6-5 to TRBJ2-5; TRBD2 might be the D (5 bases). Trimming cost V 8 bases and J 5 bases, with 18 bases left between them. The CDR3 spans 14 residues. Looked up from germline, CDR1 is MNHEY and CDR2 is SVGAGI. CDR3 amino acids: CASANDYQVETQYF. The DNA of the CDR3 is TGTGCCAGCGCAAACGACTATCAGGTGGAGACCCAGTACTTC.

A remark on this clone: Mismatch with germline at one junction end may stem from a read error. The genes are TRBV7-7 and TRBJ2-3; 9 nucleotides align to TRBD1. Germline V gene sequence: CDR1 SSHAT, CDR2 FNYEAQ (reference sequence). The CDR3 totals 16 residues. CDR3 sequence reads: CASSLGQGGSTDTQYF. The CDR3 DNA is TGTGCTAGCAGCTTGGGACAGGGAGGTAGTACAGATACGCAGTATTTT.

The chain links TRBV7-2 to TRBJ2-3, with D uncertain. The CDR3 runs 12 residues. Germline V lookup: CDR1 SGHTA, CDR2 FQGNSA. Trimming pared 1 base from V and 6 bases from J, leaving 5 bases between. CDR3 loop: CASSLDVDTQYF. Written as DNA, the CDR3 is TGTGCCAGCAGCTTAGACGTGGATACGCAGTATTTT.

This chain uses TRBV6-5 with TRBJ1-2; TRBD1 matches at 9 bases. The CDR3 totals 13 residues. J lost 7 bases, V lost 10 bases, and 10 bases had no gene match. CDR1 is MNHEY, CDR2 SVGAGI, per germline. DNA of the CDR3: TGTGCCATCACGGGACAGGGAGCAACTGGCTACACCTTC. Translated, it gives CAITGQGATGYTF.

V and J are TRBV5-6 and TRBJ2-5; D perhaps matches TRBD2 (6 bases). The ends were cut back, 4 bases at V and 7 bases at J, with 17 bases in the middle. Germline V lookup: CDR1 SGHDT, CDR2 YYEEEE. The CDR3 length is 14 residues. CDR3 in DNA: TGTGCCAGCAGCCCATTGCGGGGCGAACGGACCCAGTACTTC. Residues: CASSPLRGERTQYF.

The J gene is TRBJ2-5, the V gene TRBV9; D not certain. Germline loops: CDR1 SGDLS, CDR2 YYNGEE. The CDR3 has 15 amino acids. Trimming pared 4 bases from V and 4 bases from J, leaving 17 bases between. The CDR3 DNA follows: TGTGCCAGCAGCCCTCACCCAGTAGCCACAGAGACCCAGTACTTC. Amino acids: CASSPHPVATETQYF.

The chain is built from TRBV19 and TRBJ1-5, with D tentatively TRBD1 (6 bases). The V and J ends lost 6 bases and 0 bases respectively, with 12 bases between them. The CDR3 extends over 15 amino acids. CDR1 and CDR2 from the germline V gene are LNHDA and SQIVND (reference sequence). CDR3 sequence (DNA): TGTGCCAGTAGATCTCAGGGGTCTAGCAATCAGCCCCAGCATTTT. It yields the protein CASRSQGSSNQPQHF.

This rearrangement joins TRBV6-5 to TRBJ2-7; 7 positions match TRBD1. Germline CDR1 is MNHEY and CDR2 is SVGAGI. Unmatched junction bases numbered 5, after V lost 7 bases and J lost 5 bases. This CDR3 spans 12 amino acids. The CDR3 here is CASMTGRDEQYF. CDR3 DNA sequence: TGTGCCAGCATGACAGGGCGCGACGAGCAGTACTTC.

The CDR3 loop reads CASSIQGLDTGELFF. The DNA of the CDR3 is TGTGCCAGTAGTATTCAGGGATTGGACACCGGGGAGCTGTTTTTT. The chain combines TRBV19 with TRBJ2-2, with D perhaps TRBD1 (5 bases). Germline V gives CDR1 LNHDA, CDR2 SQIVND (reference sequence). This CDR3 contains 15 residues. Trimming cost V 3 bases and J 3 bases, with 11 bases left between them.

CDR3 protein: CASSQNWGLAKDNEQFF. The CDR3 DNA reads TGTGCCAGCAGCCAGAATTGGGGACTCGCGAAAGACAATGAGCAGTTCTTC. The V call is TRBV11-2, the J call TRBJ2-1, with a possible D match to TRBD2 (6 bases). The CDR3 has 17 residues. V was shortened by 5 bases and J by 5 bases, with 22 bases between the two germline ends. The germline CDR1 and CDR2 sequences are SGHAT and FQNNGV.

The chain joins TRBV6-1 to TRBJ2-7; TRBD2 matches at 12 bases. The V segment lost 2 bases and the J segment 7 bases; nucleotides outside the gene matches: 6. This CDR3 contains 15 residues. From germline, CDR1 is MNHNS and CDR2 SASEGT. For the CDR3, the DNA is TGTGCCAGCAGTGAACGACTAGCGGGAGATCGGGAGCAGTACTTC. Translating gives CASSERLAGDREQYF.

This sequence joins TRBV5-4 and TRBJ2-3, with D possibly being TRBD1 (6 bases). V shed 4 bases and J shed 4 bases, with 19 bases lying between them. This CDR3 is built from 16 residues. Germline V gives CDR1 SGHNT, CDR2 YYREEE (reference sequence). This chain's CDR3 is CASSPAGTPGADTQYF. As DNA, the CDR3 is TGTGCCAGCAGCCCGGCCGGGACCCCAGGGGCAGATACGCAGTATTTT.

J is TRBJ2-3 and V is TRBV11-3; 7 nucleotides agree with TRBD2. The CDR3 runs 17 residues. Trimming at V came to 1 base and at J to 2 bases, leaving 9 bases not matched to a gene. Looked up from germline, CDR1 is SGHNT and CDR2 is YENEEA. The chain's CDR3 is CASSLGAAGRHTDTQYF. CDR3 bases: TGTGCCAGCAGCTTAGGGGCAGCGGGGCGTCACACAGATACGCAGTATTTT.

This sequence joins TRBV3-1 (or the pseudogene TRBV3-2) and TRBJ2-5; D unclear. The CDR3 length is 14 residues. Germline V gives CDR1 LGHDT, CDR2 YNNKEL (reference sequence). V was clipped by 0 bases and J by 3 bases, with 8 bases between them. Here the CDR3 DNA reads TGTGCCAGCAGCCAAGAACGGACGAAAGAGACCCAGTACTTC. Encoded protein: CASSQERTKETQYF.

This rearrangement joins TRBV7-8 to TRBJ2-1; the match to TRBD2 covers 10 bases. V shed 1 base and J 5 bases; nucleotides not matched to a gene: 8. Per the germline V gene, CDR1 is SGHVS and CDR2 is FQNEAQ. The CDR3 runs 17 residues. The CDR3 is CASSLGGSGGANNEQFF. Written as DNA, the CDR3 is TGTGCCAGCAGCTTAGGAGGCAGCGGGGGGGCCAACAATGAGCAGTTCTTC.

This rearrangement joins TRBV5-8 to TRBJ1-5; D is undetermined. CDR1 and CDR2 from the germline V gene are SGHTS and YDEGEE. With 4 bases removed from V and 7 bases from J, the gap between germline ends came to 9 bases. The length of the CDR3 is 12 residues. The CDR3 bases are TGTGCCAGCAGCCCTCCGGGCCAGCCCCAGCATTTT. Translated: CASSPPGQPQHF.

V is TRBV3-1 (or the pseudogene TRBV3-2) and J is TRBJ1-1; D unresolved. CDR3 size: 12 residues. From germline, CDR1 is LGHDT and CDR2 YNNKEL (reference sequence). Trimming took off 4 bases at V and 4 bases at J, with 7 bases between the two ends. The CDR3 region is CASSLRRTEAFF. The CDR3 DNA reads as TGTGCCAGCAGCCTAAGACGCACTGAAGCTTTCTTT.

The genes are TRBV7-2 and TRBJ2-5; a possible D gene is TRBD2 (5 bases). Per the germline V gene, CDR1 is SGHTA and CDR2 is FQGNSA. This CDR3 is 15 amino acids long. V lost 2 bases, J lost 2 bases, and 12 bases lay in between. This CDR3 is CASSLFGEKQETQYF. The CDR3 DNA follows: TGTGCCAGCAGCTTATTTGGGGAGAAACAAGAGACCCAGTACTTC.

The rearrangement joins TRBV6-4 to TRBJ1-1; possibly TRBD1 for D (5 bases). The CDR3 extends over 13 amino acids. Germline V gives CDR1 MRHNA, CDR2 SNTAGT. V lost 6 bases, J lost 3 bases, and 11 bases lay in between. CDR3 protein: CASRPGLDTEAFF. The CDR3 DNA sequence: TGTGCCAGCAGGCCGGGGCTTGACACTGAAGCTTTCTTT.

The chain uses TRBV27 and TRBJ2-7; D not certain. Trimming pared 3 bases from V and 7 bases from J, leaving 16 bases between. Germline V lookup: CDR1 MNHEY, CDR2 SMNVEV (reference sequence). The CDR3 runs 14 residues. This CDR3 reads CASSFRERPREQYF. For the CDR3, the DNA is TGTGCCAGCAGTTTCAGAGAACGGCCCAGGGAGCAGTACTTC.

The V gene is TRBV28, the J gene TRBJ2-7; D is perhaps TRBD1 (6 bases). The CDR3 consists of 12 residues. Germline lookup yields CDR1 MDHEN and CDR2 SYDVKM. V gave up 11 bases and J gave up 2 bases, with 13 bases separating them. As DNA, the CDR3 is TGTGCCGTAACAGGGCCAACCTACGAGCAGTACTTC. It codes for CAVTGPTYEQYF.

In the case of this clone: The sample has other DNA sequences that encode this CDR3 too. The chain joins TRBV28 to TRBJ1-4, with TRBD1 identical over 10 bases. CDR1 is MDHEN and CDR2 is SYDVKM in the germline V gene. The ends lost 6 bases at V and 7 bases at J; junction bases unmatched: 2. The CDR3 runs to 13 residues. The CDR3 bases are TGTGCCAGCAGCCGGGACAGGGGTGAAAAACTGTTTTTT. Translating it yields CASSRDRGEKLFF.

The rearrangement links TRBV5-4 to TRBJ2-5; D remains unclear. The CDR3 is made up of 13 amino acids. The germline V and J ends were trimmed by 0 bases and 5 bases, with 8 bases remaining between them. Germline CDR1 and CDR2: SGHNT and YYREEE (reference sequence). In DNA form, the CDR3 reads TGTGCCAGCAGCTTGGTGGGTGGGGAGACCCAGTACTTC. This translates into CASSLVGGETQYF.

This clone was found a few times. Here the CDR3 reads CASSYGSGPDTF. The CDR3 region has the DNA TGTGCCAGCAGTTACGGTTCAGGGCCCGACACCTTC. The V gene is TRBV6-5, the J gene TRBJ1-2; TRBD1 might be the D (5 bases). The CDR3 length is 12 residues. V was cut by 2 bases and J by 12 bases, with 13 bases left in between. Germline V lookup: CDR1 MNHEY, CDR2 SVGAGI.

The chain carries TRBV7-2 and TRBJ2-7, with a weak D call TRBD2 (5 bases). The CDR3 loop spans 14 amino acids. Between the trimmed V and J ends, which lost 3 bases and 3 bases, there was a span of 12 bases. CDR1 is SGHTA and CDR2 is FQGNSA in the germline V gene. The CDR3 DNA reads TGTGCCAGCAGCTTGGAGGACGGTTACTACGAGCAGTACTTC. This translates into CASSLEDGYYEQYF. The full variable domain, in which reference TRBV7-2 and TRBJ2-7 provide the parts outside the CDR3, is GAGVSQSPSNKVTEKGKDVELRCDPISGHTALYWYRQSLGQGLEFLIYFQGNSAPDKSGLPSDRFSAERTGGSVSTLTIQRTQQEDSAVYLCASSLEDGYYEQYFGPGTRLTVT.